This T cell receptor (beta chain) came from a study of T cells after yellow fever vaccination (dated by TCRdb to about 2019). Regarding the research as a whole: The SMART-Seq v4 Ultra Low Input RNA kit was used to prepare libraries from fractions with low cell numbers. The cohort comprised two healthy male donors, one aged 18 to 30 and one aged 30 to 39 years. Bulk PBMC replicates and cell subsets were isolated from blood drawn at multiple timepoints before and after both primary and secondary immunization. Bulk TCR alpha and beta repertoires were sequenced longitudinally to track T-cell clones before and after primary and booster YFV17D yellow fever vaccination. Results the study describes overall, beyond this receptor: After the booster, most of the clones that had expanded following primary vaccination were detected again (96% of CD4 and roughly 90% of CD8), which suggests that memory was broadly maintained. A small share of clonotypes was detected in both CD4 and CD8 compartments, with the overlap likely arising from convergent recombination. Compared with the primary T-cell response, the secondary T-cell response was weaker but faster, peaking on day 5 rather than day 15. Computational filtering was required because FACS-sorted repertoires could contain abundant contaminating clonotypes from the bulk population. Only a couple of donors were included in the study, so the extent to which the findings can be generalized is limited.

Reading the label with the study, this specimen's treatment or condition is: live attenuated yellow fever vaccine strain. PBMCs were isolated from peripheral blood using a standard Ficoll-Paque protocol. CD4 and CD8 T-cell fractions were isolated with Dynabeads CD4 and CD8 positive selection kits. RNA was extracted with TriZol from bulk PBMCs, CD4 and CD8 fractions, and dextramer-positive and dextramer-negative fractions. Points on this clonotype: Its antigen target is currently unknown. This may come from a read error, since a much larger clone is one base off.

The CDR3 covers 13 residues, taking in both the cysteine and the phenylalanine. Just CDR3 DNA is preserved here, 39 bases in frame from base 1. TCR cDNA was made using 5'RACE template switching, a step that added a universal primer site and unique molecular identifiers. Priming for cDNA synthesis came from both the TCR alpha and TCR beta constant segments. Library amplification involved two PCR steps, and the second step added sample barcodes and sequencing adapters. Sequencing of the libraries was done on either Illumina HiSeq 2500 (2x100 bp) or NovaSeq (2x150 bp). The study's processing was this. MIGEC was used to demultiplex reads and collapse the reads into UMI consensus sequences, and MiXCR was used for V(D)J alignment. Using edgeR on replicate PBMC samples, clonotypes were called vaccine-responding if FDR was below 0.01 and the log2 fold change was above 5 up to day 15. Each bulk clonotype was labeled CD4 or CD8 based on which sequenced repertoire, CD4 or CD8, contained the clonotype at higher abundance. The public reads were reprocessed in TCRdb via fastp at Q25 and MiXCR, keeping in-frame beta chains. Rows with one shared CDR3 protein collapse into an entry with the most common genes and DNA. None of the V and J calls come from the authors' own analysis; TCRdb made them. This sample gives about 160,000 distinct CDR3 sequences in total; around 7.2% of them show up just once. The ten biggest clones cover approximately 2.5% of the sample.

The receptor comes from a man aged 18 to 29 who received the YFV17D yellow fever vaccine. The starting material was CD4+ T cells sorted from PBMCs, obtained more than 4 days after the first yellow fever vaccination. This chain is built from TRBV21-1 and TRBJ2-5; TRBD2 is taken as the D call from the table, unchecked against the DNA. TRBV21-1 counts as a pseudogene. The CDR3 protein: CASSTAGNETQYF. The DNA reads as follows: TGTGCCAGCAGCACGGCGGGGAATGAGACCCAGTACTTC.